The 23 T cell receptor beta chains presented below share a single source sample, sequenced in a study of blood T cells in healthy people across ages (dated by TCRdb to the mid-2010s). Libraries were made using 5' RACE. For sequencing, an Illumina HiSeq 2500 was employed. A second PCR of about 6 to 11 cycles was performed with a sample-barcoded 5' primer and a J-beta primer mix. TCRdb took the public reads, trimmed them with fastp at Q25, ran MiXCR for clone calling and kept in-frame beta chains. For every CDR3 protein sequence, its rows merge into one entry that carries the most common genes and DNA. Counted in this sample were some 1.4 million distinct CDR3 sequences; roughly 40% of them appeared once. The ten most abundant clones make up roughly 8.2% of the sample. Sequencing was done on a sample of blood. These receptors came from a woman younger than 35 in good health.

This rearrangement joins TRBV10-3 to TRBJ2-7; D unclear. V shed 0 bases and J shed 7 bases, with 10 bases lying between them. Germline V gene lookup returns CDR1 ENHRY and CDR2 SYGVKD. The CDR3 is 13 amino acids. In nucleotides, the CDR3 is TGTGCCATCAGTGAGTCGTACATGAATGAGCAGTACTTC. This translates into CAISESYMNEQYF.

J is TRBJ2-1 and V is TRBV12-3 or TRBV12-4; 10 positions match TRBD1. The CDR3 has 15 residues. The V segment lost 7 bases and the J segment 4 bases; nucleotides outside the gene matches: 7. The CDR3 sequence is CASNDRGQGYNEQFF. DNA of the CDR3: TGTGCCAGCAACGACAGGGGGCAAGGGTACAATGAGCAGTTCTTC.

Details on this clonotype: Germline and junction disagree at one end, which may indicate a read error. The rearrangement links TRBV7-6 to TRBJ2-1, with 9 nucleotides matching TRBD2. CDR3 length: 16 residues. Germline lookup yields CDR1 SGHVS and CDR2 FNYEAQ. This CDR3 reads CASSPQGTSSDNEQFF. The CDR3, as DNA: TGTGCCAGCAGTCCTCAGGGGACTAGCTCCGACAATGAGCAGTTCTTC.

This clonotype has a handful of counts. The CDR3 bases are TGCGCCAGCAGTCCGGGGACCTTAATGGATACGCAGTATTTT. It codes for CASSPGTLMDTQYF. This chain connects TRBV10-1 to TRBJ2-3, with D possibly being TRBD1 or TRBD2 (5 bases each). The V and J ends lost 5 bases and 6 bases respectively, with 15 bases between them. Germline loops: CDR1 WNHNN, CDR2 SYGVQD (reference sequence). The CDR3 covers 14 residues.

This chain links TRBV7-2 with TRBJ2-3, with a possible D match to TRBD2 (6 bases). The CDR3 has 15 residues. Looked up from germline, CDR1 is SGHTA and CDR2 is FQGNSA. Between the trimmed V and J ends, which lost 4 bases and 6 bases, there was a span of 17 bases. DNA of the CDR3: TGTGCCAGCAGCTGGGGGGACGCGGCTAGGGATACGCAGTATTTT. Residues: CASSWGDAARDTQYF.

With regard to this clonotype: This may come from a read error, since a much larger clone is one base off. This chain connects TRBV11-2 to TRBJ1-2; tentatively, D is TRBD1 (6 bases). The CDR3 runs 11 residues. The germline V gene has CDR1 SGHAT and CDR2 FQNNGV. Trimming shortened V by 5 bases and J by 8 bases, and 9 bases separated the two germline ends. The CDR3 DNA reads TGTGCCAGCAGCCCGACAGGCGGCTACACCTTC. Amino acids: CASSPTGGYTF. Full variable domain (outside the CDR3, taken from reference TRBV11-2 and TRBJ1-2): EAGVAQSPRYKIIEKRQSVAFWCNPISGHATLYWYQQILGQGPKLLIQFQNNGVVDDSQLPKDRFSAERLKGVDSTLKIQPAKLEDSAVYLCASSPTGGYTFGSGTRLTVV.

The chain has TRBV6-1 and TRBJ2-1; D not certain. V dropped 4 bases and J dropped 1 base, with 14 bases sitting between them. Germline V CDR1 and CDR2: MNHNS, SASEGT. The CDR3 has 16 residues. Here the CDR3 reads CASSVARPTSYNEQFF. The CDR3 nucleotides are TGTGCCAGCAGTGTGGCAAGGCCAACTTCCTACAATGAGCAGTTCTTC.

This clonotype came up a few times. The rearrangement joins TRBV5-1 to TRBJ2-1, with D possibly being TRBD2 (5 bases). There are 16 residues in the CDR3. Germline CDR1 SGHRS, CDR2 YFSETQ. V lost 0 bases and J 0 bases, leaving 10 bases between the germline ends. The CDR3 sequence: CASSLDLAGSYNEQFF. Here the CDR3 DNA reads TGCGCCAGCAGCTTGGATCTTGCGGGCTCCTACAATGAGCAGTTCTTC.

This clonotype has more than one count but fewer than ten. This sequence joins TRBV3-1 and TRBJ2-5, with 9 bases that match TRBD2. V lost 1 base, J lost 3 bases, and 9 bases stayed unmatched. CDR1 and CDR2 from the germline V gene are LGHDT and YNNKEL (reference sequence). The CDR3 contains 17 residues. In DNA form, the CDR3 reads TGTGCCAGCAGCCAAGTACTAGCGGGCAATCAAGAAGAGACCCAGTACTTC. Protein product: CASSQVLAGNQEETQYF.

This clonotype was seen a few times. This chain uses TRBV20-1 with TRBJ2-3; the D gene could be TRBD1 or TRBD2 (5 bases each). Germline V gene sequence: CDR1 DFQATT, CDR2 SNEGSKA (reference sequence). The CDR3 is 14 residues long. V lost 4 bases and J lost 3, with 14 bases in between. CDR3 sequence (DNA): TGCAGTGCTATCCGGGTGGGGGTGACAGATACGCAGTATTTT. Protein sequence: CSAIRVGVTDTQYF.

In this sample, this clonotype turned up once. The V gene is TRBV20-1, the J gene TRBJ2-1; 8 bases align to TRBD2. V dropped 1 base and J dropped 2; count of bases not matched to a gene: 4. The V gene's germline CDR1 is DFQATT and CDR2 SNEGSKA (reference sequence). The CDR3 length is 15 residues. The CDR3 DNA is TGCAGTGCTAGAGTCGGGGGGGCCACCTACAATGAGCAGTTCTTC. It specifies CSARVGGATYNEQFF.

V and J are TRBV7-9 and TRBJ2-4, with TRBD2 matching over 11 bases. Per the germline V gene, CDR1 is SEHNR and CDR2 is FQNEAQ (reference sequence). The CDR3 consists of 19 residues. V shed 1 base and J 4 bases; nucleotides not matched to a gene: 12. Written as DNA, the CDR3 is TGTGCCAGCAGCTTAGATTTTACTAGCGGGGGCCGAGGGAAAAACATTCAGTACTTC. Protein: CASSLDFTSGGRGKNIQYF.

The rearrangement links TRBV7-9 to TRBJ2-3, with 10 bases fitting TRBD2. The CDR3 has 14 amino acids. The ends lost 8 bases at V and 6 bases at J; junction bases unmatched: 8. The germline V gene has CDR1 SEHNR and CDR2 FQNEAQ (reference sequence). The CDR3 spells CASFNSGGRDTQYF. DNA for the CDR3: TGTGCCAGCTTTAATAGCGGGGGGCGGGATACGCAGTATTTT.

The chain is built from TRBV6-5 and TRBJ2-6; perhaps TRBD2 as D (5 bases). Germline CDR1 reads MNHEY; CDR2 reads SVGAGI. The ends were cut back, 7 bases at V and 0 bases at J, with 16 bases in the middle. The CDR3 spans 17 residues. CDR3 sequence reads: CASTDGVGLSGANVLTF. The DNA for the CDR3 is TGTGCCAGCACCGACGGGGTGGGTCTCTCTGGGGCCAACGTCCTGACTTTC.

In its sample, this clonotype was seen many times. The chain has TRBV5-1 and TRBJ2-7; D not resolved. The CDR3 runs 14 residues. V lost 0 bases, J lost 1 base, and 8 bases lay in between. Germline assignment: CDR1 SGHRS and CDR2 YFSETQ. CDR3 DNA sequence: TGCGCCAGCAGCTTGGTGTCAGGTTCCTACGAGCAGTACTTC. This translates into CASSLVSGSYEQYF.

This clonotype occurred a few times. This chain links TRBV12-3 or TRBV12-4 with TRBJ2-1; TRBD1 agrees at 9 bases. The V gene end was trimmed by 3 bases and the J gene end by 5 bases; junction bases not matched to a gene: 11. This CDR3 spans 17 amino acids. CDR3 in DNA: TGTGCCAGCAGTTTGGGGACAGGGATACCCCGAAACAATGAGCAGTTCTTC. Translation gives CASSLGTGIPRNNEQFF.

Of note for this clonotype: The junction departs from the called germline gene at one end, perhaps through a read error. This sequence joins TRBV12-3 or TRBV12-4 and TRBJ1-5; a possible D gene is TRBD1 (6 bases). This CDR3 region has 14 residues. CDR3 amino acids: CTSSLWGGRQPQHF. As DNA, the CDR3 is TGTACCAGCAGTTTATGGGGGGGGCGTCAGCCCCAGCATTTT.

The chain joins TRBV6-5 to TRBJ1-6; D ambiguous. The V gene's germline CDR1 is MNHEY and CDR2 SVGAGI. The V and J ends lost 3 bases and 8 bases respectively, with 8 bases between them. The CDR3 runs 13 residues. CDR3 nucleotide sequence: TGTGCCAGCAGTTATTTCAGTGATTCACCCCTCCACTTT. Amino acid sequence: CASSYFSDSPLHF.

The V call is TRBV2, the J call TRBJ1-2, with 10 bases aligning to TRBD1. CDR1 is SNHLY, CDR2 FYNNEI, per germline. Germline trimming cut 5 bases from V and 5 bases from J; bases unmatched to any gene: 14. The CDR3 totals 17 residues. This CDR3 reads CASSPGAGTGVRYGYTF. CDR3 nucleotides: TGTGCCAGCAGTCCAGGTGCCGGGACAGGGGTGAGGTATGGCTACACCTTC.

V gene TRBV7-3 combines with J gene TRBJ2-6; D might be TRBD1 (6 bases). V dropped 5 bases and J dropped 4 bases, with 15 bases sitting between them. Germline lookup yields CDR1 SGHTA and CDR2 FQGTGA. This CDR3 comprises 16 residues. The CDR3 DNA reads TGTGCCAGCAGCCCCGTAACAGGGACCGGGGCCAACGTCCTGACTTTC. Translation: CASSPVTGTGANVLTF.

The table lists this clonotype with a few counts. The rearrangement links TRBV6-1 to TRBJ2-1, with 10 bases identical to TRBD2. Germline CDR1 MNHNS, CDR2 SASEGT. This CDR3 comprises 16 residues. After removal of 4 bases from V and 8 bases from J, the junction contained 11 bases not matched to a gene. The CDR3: CASSVRTSGPRDEQFF. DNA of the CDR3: TGTGCCAGCAGTGTCCGGACTAGCGGCCCTAGGGATGAGCAGTTCTTC.

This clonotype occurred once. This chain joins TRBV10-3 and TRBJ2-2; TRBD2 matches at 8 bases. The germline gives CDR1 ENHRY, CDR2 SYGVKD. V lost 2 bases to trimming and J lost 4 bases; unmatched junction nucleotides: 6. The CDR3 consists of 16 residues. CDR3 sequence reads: CAISEGSGTGTGELFF. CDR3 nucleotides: TGTGCCATCAGTGAGGGTAGCGGGACGGGCACCGGGGAGCTGTTTTTT.

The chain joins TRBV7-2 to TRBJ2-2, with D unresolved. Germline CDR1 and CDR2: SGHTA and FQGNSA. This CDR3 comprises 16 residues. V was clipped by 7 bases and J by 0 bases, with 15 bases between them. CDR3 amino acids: CASTLTDATNTGELFF. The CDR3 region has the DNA TGTGCCAGCACCCTAACGGATGCAACGAACACCGGGGAGCTGTTTTTT. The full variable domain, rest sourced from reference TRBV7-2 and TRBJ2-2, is GAGVSQSPSNKVTEKGKDVELRCDPISGHTALYWYRQSLGQGLEFLIYFQGNSAPDKSGLPSDRFSAERTGGSVSTLTIQRTQQEDSAVYLCASTLTDATNTGELFFGEGSRLTVL.